This T cell receptor (beta chain) was recorded in a study of CD8+ T cells in alopecia areata. About the research overall: The percentage of affected scalp area served as the score of severity for treated patients.

cDNA serving as the sequencing template came from extracted, reverse transcribed RNA. Method: immunoSEQ multiplex PCR; TCRdb's copy keeps in-frame clones and lacks some. Of 190,000 or so clones in the sample, about 60% are singletons; the top ten hold 10% to 15%. Treatment reported: oral pan-JAK inhibitor, 5-10 mg twice daily. Germline V gene data show CDR1 as SGDLS and CDR2 as YYNGEE. The CDR3 has 14 amino acids. Trimming took 0 bases from V and 2 from J, leaving 8 bases between them. A few counts support this clone. Sequenced material: CD8+ T cells sorted from blood, taken at week 24, from a patient treated with tofacitinib. The TCR comes from a human donor with alopecia areata. The rearrangement joins TRBV9 to TRBJ1-1; no reliable D call. The CDR3 loop reads CASSVVHDNTEAFF. The CDR3 nucleotides are TGTGCCAGCAGCGTAGTCCACGACAACACTGAAGCTTTCTTT.